The T cell receptor beta chain under discussion was sequenced for a study of T cells in Graves' hyperthyroidism and ophthalmopathy. General observations from the study: Ophthalmopathy cases were set apart from stable hyperthyroidism by a 13 V-J model.

This clonotype was observed many times. Antigen specificity is unknown. One end of the junction is discordant with germline, which a read error may explain. Patients affected by ophthalmopathy presented a Clinical Activity Score of at least 3, a NOSPECS grade of at least 4, and disease duration below 3 months. RNA transcripts gave rise to amplified TCR beta CDR3 regions. First-round RT-PCR targeting the TCR CDR3 was performed with the HTBI primer set. MiXCR was run by TCRdb on the multiplex PCR reads, yielding one entry per CDR3 protein. The sample has tens of thousands of distinct CDR3 sequences, around half seen once; the top ten hold around an eighth. This CDR3 region has 16 residues. CDR1 and CDR2 (germline): WNHNN, SYGVQD (reference sequence).

This receptor was obtained from a woman aged 25-40 years with Graves' ophthalmopathy. The chain carries TRBV10-1 and TRBJ2-1, with a possible D match to TRBD1 (5 bases). Sequencing input: blood. CDR3 bases: TGCGCCAGCAGTGAAGATGAGTCAGGGCTATCAAATGAGCAGGTCTTC. It codes for CASSEDESGLSNEQVF.